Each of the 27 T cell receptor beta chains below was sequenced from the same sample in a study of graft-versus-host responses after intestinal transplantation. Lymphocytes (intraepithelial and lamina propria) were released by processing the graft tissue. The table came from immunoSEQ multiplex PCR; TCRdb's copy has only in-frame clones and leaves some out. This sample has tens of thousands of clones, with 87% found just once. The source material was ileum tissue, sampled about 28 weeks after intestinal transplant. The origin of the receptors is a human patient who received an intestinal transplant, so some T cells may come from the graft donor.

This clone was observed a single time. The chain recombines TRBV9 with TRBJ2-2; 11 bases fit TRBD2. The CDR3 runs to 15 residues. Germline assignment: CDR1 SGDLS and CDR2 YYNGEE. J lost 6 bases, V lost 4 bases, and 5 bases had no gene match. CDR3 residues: CASSIGTSGPGELFF. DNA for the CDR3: TGTGCCAGCAGCATCGGGACTAGCGGACCCGGGGAGCTGTTTTTT. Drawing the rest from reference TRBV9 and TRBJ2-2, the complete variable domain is DSGVTQTPKHLITATGQRVTLRCSPRSGDLSVYWYQQSLDQGLQFLIQYYNGEERAKGNILERFSAQQFPDLHSELNLSSLELGDSALYFCASSIGTSGPGELFFGEGSRLTVL.

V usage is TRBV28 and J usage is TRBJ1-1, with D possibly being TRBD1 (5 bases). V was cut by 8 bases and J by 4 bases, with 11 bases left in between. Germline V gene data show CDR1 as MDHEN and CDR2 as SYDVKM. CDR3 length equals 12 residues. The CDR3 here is CASGVRATEAFF. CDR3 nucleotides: TGTGCCAGCGGGGTCAGGGCCACTGAAGCTTTCTTT. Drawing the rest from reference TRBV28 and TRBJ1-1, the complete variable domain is DVKVTQSSRYLVKRTGEKVFLECVQDMDHENMFWYRQDPGLGLRLIYFSYDVKMKEKGDIPEGYSVSREKKERFSLILESASTNQTSMYLCASGVRATEAFFGQGTRLTVV.

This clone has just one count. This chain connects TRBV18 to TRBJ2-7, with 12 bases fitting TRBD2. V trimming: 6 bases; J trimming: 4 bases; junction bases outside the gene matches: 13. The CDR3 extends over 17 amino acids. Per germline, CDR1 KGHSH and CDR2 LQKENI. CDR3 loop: CASSQIPSGRAVYEQYF. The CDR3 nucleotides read TGTGCCAGCTCTCAAATCCCTAGCGGGAGGGCCGTGTACGAGCAGTACTTC.

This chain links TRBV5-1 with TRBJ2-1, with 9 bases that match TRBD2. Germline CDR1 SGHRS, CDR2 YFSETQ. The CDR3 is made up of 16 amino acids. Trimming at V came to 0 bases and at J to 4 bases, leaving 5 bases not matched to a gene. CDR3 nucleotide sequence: TGCGCCAGCAGCTTGGGTCCTAGCGGGGCTTACAATGAGCAGTTCTTC. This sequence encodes CASSLGPSGAYNEQFF.

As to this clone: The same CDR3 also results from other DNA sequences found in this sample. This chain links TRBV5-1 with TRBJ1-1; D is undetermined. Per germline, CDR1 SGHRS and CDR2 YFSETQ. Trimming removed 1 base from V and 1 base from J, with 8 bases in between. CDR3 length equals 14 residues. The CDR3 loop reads CASSLRRANTEAFF. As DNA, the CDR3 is TGCGCCAGCAGCTTGCGACGGGCGAACACTGAAGCTTTCTTT.

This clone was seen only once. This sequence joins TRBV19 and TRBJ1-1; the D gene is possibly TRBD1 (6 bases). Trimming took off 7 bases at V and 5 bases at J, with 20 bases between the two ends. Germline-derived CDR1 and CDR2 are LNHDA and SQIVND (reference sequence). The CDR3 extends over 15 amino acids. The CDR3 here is CASNFRGRGYTEAFF. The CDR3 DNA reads TGTGCCAGTAACTTCCGGGGGCGCGGGTATACTGAAGCTTTCTTT.

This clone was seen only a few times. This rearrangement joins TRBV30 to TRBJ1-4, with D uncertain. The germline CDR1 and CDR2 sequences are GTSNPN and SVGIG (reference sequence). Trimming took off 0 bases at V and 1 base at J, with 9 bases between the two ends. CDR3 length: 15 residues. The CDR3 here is CAWSVRRLTNEKLFF. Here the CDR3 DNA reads TGTGCCTGGAGTGTACGGAGGTTAACTAATGAAAAACTGTTTTTT.

The chain's CDR3 is CASSGTGGYIQYF. CDR3 nucleotides: TGTGCCAGCAGCGGGACAGGGGGTTACATTCAGTACTTC. The chain has TRBV6-5 and TRBJ2-4; 11 bases map to TRBD1. Germline V gene sequence: CDR1 MNHEY, CDR2 SVGAGI. The V segment lost 6 bases and the J segment 8 bases; nucleotides outside the gene matches: 3. CDR3 length: 13 amino acids.

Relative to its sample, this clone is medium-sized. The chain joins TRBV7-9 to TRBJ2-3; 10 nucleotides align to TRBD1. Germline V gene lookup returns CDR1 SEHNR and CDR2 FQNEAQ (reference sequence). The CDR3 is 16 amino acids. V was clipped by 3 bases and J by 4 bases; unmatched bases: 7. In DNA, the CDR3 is TGTGCCAGCAGCTTTAAGACAGGGGGCGAGGCAGATACGCAGTATTTT. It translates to CASSFKTGGEADTQYF.

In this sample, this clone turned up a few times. DNA of the CDR3: TGTGCCAGCAGCTTGGGGACTAGCGGGGGGAGAGATACGCAGTATTTT. Translated, it gives CASSLGTSGGRDTQYF. This chain connects TRBV5-8 to TRBJ2-3; 14 bases agree with TRBD2. V was pared by 0 bases and J by 5 bases, with 2 bases of the junction left unmatched. Germline V lookup: CDR1 SGHTS, CDR2 YDEGEE. There are 16 residues in the CDR3.

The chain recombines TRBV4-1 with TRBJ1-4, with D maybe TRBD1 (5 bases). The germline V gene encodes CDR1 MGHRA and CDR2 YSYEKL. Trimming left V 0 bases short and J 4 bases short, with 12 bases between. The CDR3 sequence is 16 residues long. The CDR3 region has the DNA TGCGCCAGCAGCCAAGATCCTGGGACGGTTAATGAAAAACTGTTTTTT. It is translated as CASSQDPGTVNEKLFF.

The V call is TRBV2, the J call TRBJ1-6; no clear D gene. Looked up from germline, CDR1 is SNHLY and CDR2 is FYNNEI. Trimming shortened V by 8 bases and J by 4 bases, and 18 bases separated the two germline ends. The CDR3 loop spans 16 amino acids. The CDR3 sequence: CASGPGPGGYNSPLHF. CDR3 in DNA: TGTGCCAGCGGGCCGGGCCCTGGAGGGTATAATTCACCCCTCCACTTT. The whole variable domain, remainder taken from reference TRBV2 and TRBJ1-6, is EPEVTQTPSHQVTQMGQEVILRCVPISNHLYFYWYRQILGQKVEFLVSFYNNEISEKSEIFDDQFSVERPDGSNFTLKIRSTKLEDSAMYFCASGPGPGGYNSPLHFGNGTRLTVT.

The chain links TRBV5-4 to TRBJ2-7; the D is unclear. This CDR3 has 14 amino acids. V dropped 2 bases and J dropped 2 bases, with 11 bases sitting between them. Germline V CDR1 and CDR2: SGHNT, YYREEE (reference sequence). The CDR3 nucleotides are TGTGCCAGCAGCTTCTCTTCTGGGCCCTACGAGCAGTACTTC. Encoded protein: CASSFSSGPYEQYF.

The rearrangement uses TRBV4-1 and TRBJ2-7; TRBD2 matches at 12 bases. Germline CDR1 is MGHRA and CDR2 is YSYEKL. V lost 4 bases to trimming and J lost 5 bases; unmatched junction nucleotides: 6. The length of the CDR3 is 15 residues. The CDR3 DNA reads TGCGCCAGCAGCCTGACTAGCGGGAGCTTCCACGAGCAGTACTTC. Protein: CASSLTSGSFHEQYF.

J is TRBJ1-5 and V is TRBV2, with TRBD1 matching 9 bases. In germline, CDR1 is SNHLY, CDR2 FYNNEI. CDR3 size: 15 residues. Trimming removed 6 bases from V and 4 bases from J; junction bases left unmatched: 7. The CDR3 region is CASSPPGQGNQPQHF. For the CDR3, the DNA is TGTGCCAGCAGCCCTCCGGGACAGGGTAATCAGCCCCAGCATTTT.

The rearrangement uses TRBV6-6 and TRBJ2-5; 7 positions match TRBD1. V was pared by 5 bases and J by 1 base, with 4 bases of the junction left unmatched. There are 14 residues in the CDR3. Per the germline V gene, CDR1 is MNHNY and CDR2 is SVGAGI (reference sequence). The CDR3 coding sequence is TGTGCCAGCAGTCCACAGGGGTCCCAAGAGACCCAGTACTTC. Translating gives CASSPQGSQETQYF.

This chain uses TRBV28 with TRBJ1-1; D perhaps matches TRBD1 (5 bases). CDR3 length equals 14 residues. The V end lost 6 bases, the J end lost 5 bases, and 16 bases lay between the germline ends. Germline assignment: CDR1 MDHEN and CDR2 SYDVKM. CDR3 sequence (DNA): TGTGCCAGCAGCCGGTGGGGGGAACAGACTGAAGCTTTCTTT. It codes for CASSRWGEQTEAFF.

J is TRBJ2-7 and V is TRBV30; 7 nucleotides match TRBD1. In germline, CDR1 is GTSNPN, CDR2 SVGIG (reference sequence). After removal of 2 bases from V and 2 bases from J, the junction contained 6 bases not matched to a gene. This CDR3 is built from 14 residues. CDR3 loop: CAWSLRTGPYEQYF. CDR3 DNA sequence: TGTGCCTGGAGTTTACGGACAGGCCCCTACGAGCAGTACTTC.

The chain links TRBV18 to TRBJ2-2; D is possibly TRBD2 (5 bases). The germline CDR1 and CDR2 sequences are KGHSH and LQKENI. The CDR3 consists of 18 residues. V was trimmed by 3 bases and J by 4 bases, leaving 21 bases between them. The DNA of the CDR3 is TGTGCCAGCTCACCCAAGGGAACCGGGAAAGAGACCACCGGGGAGCTGTTTTTT. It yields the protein CASSPKGTGKETTGELFF.

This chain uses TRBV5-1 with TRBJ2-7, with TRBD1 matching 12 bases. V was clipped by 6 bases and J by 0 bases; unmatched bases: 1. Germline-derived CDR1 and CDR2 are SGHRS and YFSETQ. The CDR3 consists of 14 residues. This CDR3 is CASKGQGASYEQYF. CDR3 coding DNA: TGCGCCAGCAAGGGACAGGGGGCCTCCTACGAGCAGTACTTC.

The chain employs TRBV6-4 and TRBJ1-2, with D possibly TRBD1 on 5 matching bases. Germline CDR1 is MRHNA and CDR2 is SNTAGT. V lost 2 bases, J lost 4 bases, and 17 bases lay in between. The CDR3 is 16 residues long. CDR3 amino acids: CASSDTHTGTVYGYTF. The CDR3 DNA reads TGTGCCAGCAGTGACACCCACACCGGGACGGTCTATGGCTACACCTTC.

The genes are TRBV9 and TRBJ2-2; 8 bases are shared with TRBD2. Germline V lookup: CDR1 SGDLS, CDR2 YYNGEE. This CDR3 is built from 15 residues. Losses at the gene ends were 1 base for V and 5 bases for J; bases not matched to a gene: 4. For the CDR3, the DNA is TGTGCCAGCAGCGTACGGGGGGGGTGGACCGGGGAGCTGTTTTTT. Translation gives CASSVRGGWTGELFF. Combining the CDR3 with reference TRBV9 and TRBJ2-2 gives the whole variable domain DSGVTQTPKHLITATGQRVTLRCSPRSGDLSVYWYQQSLDQGLQFLIQYYNGEERAKGNILERFSAQQFPDLHSELNLSSLELGDSALYFCASSVRGGWTGELFFGEGSRLTVL.

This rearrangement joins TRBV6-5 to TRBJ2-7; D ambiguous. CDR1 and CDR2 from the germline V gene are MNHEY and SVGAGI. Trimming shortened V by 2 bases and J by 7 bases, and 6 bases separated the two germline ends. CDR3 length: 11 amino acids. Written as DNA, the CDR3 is TGTGCCAGCAGTTACGATGGGGAGCAGTACTTC. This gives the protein CASSYDGEQYF.

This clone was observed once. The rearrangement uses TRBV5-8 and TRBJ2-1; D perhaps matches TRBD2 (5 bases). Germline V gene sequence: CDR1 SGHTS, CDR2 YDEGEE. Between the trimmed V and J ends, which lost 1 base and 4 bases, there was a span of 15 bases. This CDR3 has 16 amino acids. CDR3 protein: CASSLRLASLYNEQFF. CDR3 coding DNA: TGTGCCAGCAGCTTGAGGTTGGCTAGCTTGTACAATGAGCAGTTCTTC.

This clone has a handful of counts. The CDR3 nucleotides are TGTGCCAGCAGTCCCTACAGGGGCTATGGCTACACCTTC. Translation: CASSPYRGYGYTF. The chain is built from TRBV28 and TRBJ1-2; the match to TRBD1 covers 7 bases. V was pared by 5 bases and J by 4 bases, with 4 bases of the junction left unmatched. The CDR3 is made up of 13 amino acids. Looked up from germline, CDR1 is MDHEN and CDR2 is SYDVKM.

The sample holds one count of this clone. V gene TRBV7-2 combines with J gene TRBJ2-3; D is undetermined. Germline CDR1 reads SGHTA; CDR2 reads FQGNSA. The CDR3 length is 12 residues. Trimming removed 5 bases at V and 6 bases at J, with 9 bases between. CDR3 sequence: CASSPIGDTQYF. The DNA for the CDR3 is TGTGCCAGCAGCCCGATAGGGGATACGCAGTATTTT.

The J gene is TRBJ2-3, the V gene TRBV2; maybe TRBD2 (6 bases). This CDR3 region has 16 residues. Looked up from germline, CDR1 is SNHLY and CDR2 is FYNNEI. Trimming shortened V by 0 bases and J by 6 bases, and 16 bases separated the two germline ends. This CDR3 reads CASSEAVGGIWDTQYF. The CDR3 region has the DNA TGTGCCAGCAGTGAAGCAGTTGGCGGGATTTGGGATACGCAGTATTTT.